The clone carrying this T cell receptor (beta chain) has just one count. Its antigen is not known. The junction departs from the called germline gene at one end, perhaps through a read error. The CDR3 extends over 13 amino acids. Patients having uncontrolled infection, another autoimmune disease, pregnancy or lactation were not included. The study based diagnoses on clinical symptoms, serum thyroxine and TRAb, thyroid ultrasound and orbital computed tomography. This record belongs to a study of T cells in Graves' hyperthyroidism and ophthalmopathy. Notes on the study in general: Peripheral blood also featured most of the thyroid clonotypes expanded above 0.001.

Template material for amplifying TCR beta CDR3 regions consisted of RNA transcripts. The primer set for the first-round RT-PCR of the TCR CDR3 was HTBI. TCRdb recomputed calls from the multiplex PCR reads with MiXCR, one row per CDR3 protein. The data show 500,000 to 600,000 distinct CDR3 sequences, 46% seen once. The V and J genes are TRBV12-3 or TRBV12-4 and TRBJ2-5; no reliable D call. The source of this sequence is an adult woman with Graves' disease, either hyperthyroidism or ophthalmopathy (not recorded which). The sequencing input was peripheral blood or thyroid tissue (not recorded which). CDR3 DNA sequence: TGTGTCAGCAGTTATTTAGGTGGGGAGACCCAGTACTTC. Amino acids: CVSSYLGGETQYF.